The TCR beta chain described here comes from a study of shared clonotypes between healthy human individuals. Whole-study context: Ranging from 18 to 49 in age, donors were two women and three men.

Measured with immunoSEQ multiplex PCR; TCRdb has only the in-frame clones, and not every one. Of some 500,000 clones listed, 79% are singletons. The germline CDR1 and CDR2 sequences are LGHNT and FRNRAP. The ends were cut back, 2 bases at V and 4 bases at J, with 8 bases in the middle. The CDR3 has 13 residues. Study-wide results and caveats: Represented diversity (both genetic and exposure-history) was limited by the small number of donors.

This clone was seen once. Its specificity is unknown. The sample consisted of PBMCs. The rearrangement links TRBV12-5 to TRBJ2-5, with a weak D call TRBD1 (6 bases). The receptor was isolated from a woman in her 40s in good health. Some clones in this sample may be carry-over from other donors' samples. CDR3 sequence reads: CASGLQGRETQYF. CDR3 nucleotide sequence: TGTGCTAGTGGTTTGCAGGGGCGAGAGACCCAGTACTTC.